This is a list of T cell receptor beta chains from one sample in a study of cytomegalovirus exposure and HLA in healthy donors. Sequenced by immunoSEQ multiplex PCR; TCRdb stores in-frame clones only, minus some. The sample has around 140,000 clones; about 78% are singletons. The specimen was PBMCs. The receptors were sampled from a man aged 50 or older in good health and CMV-seropositive. Each CDR3 is given with its conserved first and last residue. Fields, in order: J gene, D gene, CDR3 length, V gene, clone size, CDR3 DNA, CDR3 protein. A D gene is named only where the DNA matches it firmly. Rows give clone size only sometimes, using once, few, many, or a class for an expanded clone.

>TRBJ2-2|TRBD2|16|TRBV4-1|.
TGCGCCAGCAGCTACCGACTAGCGGGAGGCGACGGGGAGCTGTTTTTT
CASSYRLAGGDGELFF
>TRBJ2-1|TRBD1|13|TRBV5-1|.
TGCGCCAGCAGCTCCGGACAGGCTAAGGAGCAGTTCTTC
CASSSGQAKEQFF
>TRBJ1-2|.|15|TRBV10-2|.
TGCGCCAGCAGTGAGTCCCCCGGAGGCGGGTATGGCTACACCTTC
CASSESPGGGYGYTF
>TRBJ2-5|TRBD1|15|TRBV6-5|.
TGTGCCAGCAGTCACAAAACGACAGGGTCGGGGACCCAGTACTTC
CASSHKTTGSGTQYF
>TRBJ1-1|TRBD1|15|TRBV25-1|.
TGTGCCAGCAGTCGGACAGGAGCGGCGAACACTGAAGCTTTCTTT
CASSRTGAANTEAFF
>TRBJ2-7|.|13|TRBV10-3|.
TGTGCCATCAGTGAGGCAGGGGACTACGAGCAGTACTTC
CAISEAGDYEQYF
>TRBJ1-1|.|13|TRBV2|.
TGTGCCAGCAGTTCTCTGGGGGGCACTGAAGCTTTCTTT
CASSSLGGTEAFF
>TRBJ1-2|.|13|TRBV7-6|.
TGTGCCAGCAGCCGGACGGGGATAGATGGCTACACCTTC
CASSRTGIDGYTF
>TRBJ2-7|.|18|TRBV7-2|.
TGTGCCAGCAGCTTAGGTAGGGGGGGGTTCGGGGGAGCCTACGAGCAGTACTTC
CASSLGRGGFGGAYEQYF
>TRBJ2-5|TRBD2|15|TRBV5-1|.
TGCGCCAGCAGCTTGACCGGGACTAGCGCGGAGACCCAGTACTTC
CASSLTGTSAETQYF
>TRBJ1-3|.|13|TRBV11-3|.
TGTGCCAGCAGCTTAGTCCGCGAAAACACCATATATTTT
CASSLVRENTIYF
>TRBJ2-7|.|13|TRBV6-1|.
TGTGCCAGCACCCTAAGGGGTAGGGACGAGCAGTACTTC
CASTLRGRDEQYF
>TRBJ1-5|.|12|TRBV2|.
TGTGCCAGCAGTGAAGCGCTTCAGGGCCAGCATTTT
CASSEALQGQHF
>TRBJ1-1|TRBD1|15|TRBV25-1|.
TGTGCCAGCAGCCCCATGGGACAGGGGGACACTGAAGCTTTCTTT
CASSPMGQGDTEAFF
>TRBJ2-7|.|13|TRBV10-2|.
TGCGCCAGCACCCGAGGACAGAATTACGAGCAGTACTTC
CASTRGQNYEQYF
>TRBJ2-1|.|11|TRBV20-1|once
TGCAGTGCTAGATCCAACAATGAGCAGTTCTTC
CSARSNNEQFF
>TRBJ2-2|.|13|TRBV10-3|once
TGTGCCTGTCAGTCCGGGGGTCCCGGGGAGCTGTTTTTT
CACQSGGPGELFF
>TRBJ1-6|TRBD1|13|TRBV11-2|.
TGTGCCAGCAGCCCCGGACAGGCATCACCCCTCCACTTT
CASSPGQASPLHF
>TRBJ2-7|TRBD2|14|TRBV6-5|.
TGTGCCAGCAGTGAGGGGACTAGCTCCTACGAGCAGTACTTC
CASSEGTSSYEQYF
>TRBJ2-7|TRBD1|17|TRBV4-1|.
TGCGCCAGCAGCCAAGCCCCGGGACAGGGGGCTATGTACGAGCAGTACTTC
CASSQAPGQGAMYEQYF
>TRBJ2-1|TRBD1|16|TRBV19|.
TGTGCCAGTAGTGCTCCGGGACAGGGGGCTGCATATGAGCAGTTCTTC
CASSAPGQGAAYEQFF
>TRBJ2-5|.|15|TRBV15|.
TGTGCCACCAGCTCGCTCGCGGGGCCTCAAGAGACCCAGTACTTC
CATSSLAGPQETQYF
>TRBJ2-1|TRBD2|23|TRBV5-1|.
TGCGCCAGCAGCTTGGCACGGCTAGCGGGGGGAAAACCCTCTTTAAGCTCCTACAATGAGCAGTTCTTC
CASSLARLAGGKPSLSSYNEQFF
>TRBJ1-1|.|14|TRBV7-9|few
TGTGCCAGCAGCTTAGCTCAGGCGAACACTGAAGCTTTCTTT
CASSLAQANTEAFF
>TRBJ1-2|.|16|TRBV6-5|.
TGTGCCAGCAGTTACTCGACGGGGTTATCTAACTATGGCTACACCTTC
CASSYSTGLSNYGYTF
>TRBJ1-1|.|15|TRBV7-2|few
TGTGCCAGCAGTTCCCAGGGACTCATGAACACTGAAGCTTTCTTT
CASSSQGLMNTEAFF
>TRBJ1-4|.|14|TRBV27|.
TGTGCCAGCAGTTTCAGGGGTACGGGTGAAAAACTGTTTTTT
CASSFRGTGEKLFF
>TRBJ1-1|TRBD1|16|TRBV5-1|few
TGCGCCAGCAGCTTATACAGGGGGGAGATGAACACTGAAGCTTTCTTT
CASSLYRGEMNTEAFF
>TRBJ1-3|TRBD1|15|TRBV7-9|.
TGTGCCAGCAGCTTAAATTTGGACAGGGGAAACACCATATATTTT
CASSLNLDRGNTIYF
>TRBJ2-1|TRBD2|16|TRBV5-1|.
TGCGCCAGCAGCCCGAGGACTAGCGGTACCTACAATGAGCAGTTCTTC
CASSPRTSGTYNEQFF
>TRBJ2-7|TRBD1|14|TRBV18|.
TGTGCCAGCTCACCTACGGGACAGGGGACCCGGGAGTACTTC
CASSPTGQGTREYF
>TRBJ2-5|.|15|TRBV7-9|.
TGTGCCAGCAGCTTAGCGCGACTAGTTGAAGAGACCCAGTACTTC
CASSLARLVEETQYF
>TRBJ2-3|TRBD2|19|TRBV7-9|.
TGTGCCAGCAGCTCTACGAGACTAGCGGGGGATCGGATCGGAGATACGCAGTATTTT
CASSSTRLAGDRIGDTQYF
>TRBJ1-5|.|16|TRBV4-2|few
TGTGCCAGCAGCCAAGATCCGGGACACGAGAATCAGCCCCAGCATTTT
CASSQDPGHENQPQHF
>TRBJ1-5|.|15|TRBV6-5|.
TGTGCCAGCAGCCCCCAGCCCCGGGGCAATCAGCCCCAGCATTTT
CASSPQPRGNQPQHF
>TRBJ2-2|TRBD2|14|TRBV9|few
TGTGCCAGCAAAGGGAGGGAGCTGGTGTGGGAGCTGTTTTTT
CASKGRELVWELFF
>TRBJ1-2|.|15|TRBV11-2|.
TGTGCCAGCAGCCAGTGGGGCATGGAGAACTATGGCTACACCTTC
CASSQWGMENYGYTF
>TRBJ2-7|.|14|TRBV5-5|few
TGTGCCAGCAGCGACGACAGGGAGGTATCGGAGCAGTACTTC
CASSDDREVSEQYF
>TRBJ1-5|.|13|TRBV2|.
TGTGCCAGCAGTGAAGCGCGGTATCAGCCCCAGCATTTT
CASSEARYQPQHF
>TRBJ2-4|.|11|TRBV7-2|.
TGTGCCAGCAGCTTAGGGGCGAGCCGGTACTTC
CASSLGASRYF